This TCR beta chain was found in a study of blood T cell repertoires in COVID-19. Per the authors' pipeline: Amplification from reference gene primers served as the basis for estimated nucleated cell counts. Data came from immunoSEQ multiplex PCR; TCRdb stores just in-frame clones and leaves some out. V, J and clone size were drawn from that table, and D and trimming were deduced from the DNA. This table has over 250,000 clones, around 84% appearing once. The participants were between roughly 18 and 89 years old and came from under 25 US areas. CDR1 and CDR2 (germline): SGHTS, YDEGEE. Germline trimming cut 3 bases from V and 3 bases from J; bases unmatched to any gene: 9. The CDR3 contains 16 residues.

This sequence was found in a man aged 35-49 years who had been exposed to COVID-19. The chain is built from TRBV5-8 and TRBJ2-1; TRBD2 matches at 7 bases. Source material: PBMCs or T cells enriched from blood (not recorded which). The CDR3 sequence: CASSSYLAGHYNEQFF. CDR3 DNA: TGTGCCAGCAGCTCCTACTTAGCGGGCCACTACAATGAGCAGTTCTTC.